This T cell receptor beta chain stems from a study of T cell repertoires and HLA-DP antigens. Study outcomes and limitations: Clones undetected before culture averaged 36.3% against one allele and approximately 51% against the other. Responder cells were total CD4+ cells with a HeLa antigen-presenting system.

The CDR3 is 17 amino acids. Per germline, CDR1 MNHEY and CDR2 SMNVEV (reference sequence). J gave up 8 bases and V 6 bases, and 21 bases lay outside the gene matches. To note about this clone: Its antigen is unidentified.

The primer mix covered 54 TRBV segments and 13 TRBJ segments. Assay: immunoSEQ multiplex PCR; the TCRdb copy retains only in-frame clones and omits some. The data show 90,000 to 130,000 clones, 85% to 95% seen once. This TCR derives from a woman between 18 and 29 years old in good health and CMV-seronegative. Sequencing input: CD4+ T cells from PBMCs. The rearrangement links TRBV27 to TRBJ1-2, with 7 nucleotides matching TRBD1. The CDR3 reads CASSPWPSGGLRSGYTF. DNA for the CDR3: TGTGCCAGCAGCCCATGGCCTTCAGGGGGACTCCGTTCGGGCTACACCTTC.